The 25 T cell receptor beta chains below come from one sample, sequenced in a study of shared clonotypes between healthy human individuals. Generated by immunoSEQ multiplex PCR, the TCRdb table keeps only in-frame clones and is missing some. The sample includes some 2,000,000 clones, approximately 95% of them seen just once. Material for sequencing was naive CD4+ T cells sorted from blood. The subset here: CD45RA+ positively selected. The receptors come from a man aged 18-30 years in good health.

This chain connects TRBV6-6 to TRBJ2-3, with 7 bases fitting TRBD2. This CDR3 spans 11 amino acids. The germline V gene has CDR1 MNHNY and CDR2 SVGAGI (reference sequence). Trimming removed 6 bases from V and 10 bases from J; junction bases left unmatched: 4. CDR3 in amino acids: CASSRLAPQYF. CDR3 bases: TGTGCCAGCAGCCGACTAGCACCGCAGTATTTT.

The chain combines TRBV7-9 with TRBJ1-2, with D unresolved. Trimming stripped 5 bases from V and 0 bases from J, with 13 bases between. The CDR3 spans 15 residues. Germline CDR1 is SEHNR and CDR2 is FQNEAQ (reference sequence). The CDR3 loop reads CASSLSVLSNYGYTF. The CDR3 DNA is TGTGCCAGCAGCCTTAGCGTCTTATCTAACTATGGCTACACCTTC.

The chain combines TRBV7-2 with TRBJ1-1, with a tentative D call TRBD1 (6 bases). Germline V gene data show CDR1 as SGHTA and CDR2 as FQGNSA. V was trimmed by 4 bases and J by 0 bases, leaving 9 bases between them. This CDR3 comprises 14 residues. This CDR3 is CASSSGQMNTEAFF. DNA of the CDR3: TGTGCCAGCAGCTCAGGACAGATGAACACTGAAGCTTTCTTT.

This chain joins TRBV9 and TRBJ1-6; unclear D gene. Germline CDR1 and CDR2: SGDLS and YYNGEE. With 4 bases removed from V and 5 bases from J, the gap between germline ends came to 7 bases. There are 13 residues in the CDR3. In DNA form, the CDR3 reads TGTGCCAGCAGCCCAGAACATAATTCACCCCTCCACTTT. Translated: CASSPEHNSPLHF.

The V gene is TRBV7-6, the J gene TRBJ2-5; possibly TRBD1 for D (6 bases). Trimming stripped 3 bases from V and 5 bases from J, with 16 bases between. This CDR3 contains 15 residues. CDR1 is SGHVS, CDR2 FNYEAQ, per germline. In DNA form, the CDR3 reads TGTGCCAGCAGCTTTGGCACGGGACAACGGGAGACCCAGTACTTC. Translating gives CASSFGTGQRETQYF.

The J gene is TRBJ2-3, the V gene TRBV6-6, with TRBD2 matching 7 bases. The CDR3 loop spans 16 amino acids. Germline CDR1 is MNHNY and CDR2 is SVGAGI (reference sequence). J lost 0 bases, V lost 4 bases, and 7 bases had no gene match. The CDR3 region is CASSWDYQSSTDTQYF. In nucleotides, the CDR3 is TGTGCCAGCAGTTGGGACTACCAATCTAGCACAGATACGCAGTATTTT.

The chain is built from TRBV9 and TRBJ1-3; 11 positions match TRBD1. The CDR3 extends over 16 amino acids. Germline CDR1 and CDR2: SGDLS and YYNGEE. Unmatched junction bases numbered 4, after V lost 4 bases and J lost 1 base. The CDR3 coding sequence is TGTGCCAGCAGCCAGGACAGGGGGCGGTCTGGAAACACCATATATTTT. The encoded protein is CASSQDRGRSGNTIYF. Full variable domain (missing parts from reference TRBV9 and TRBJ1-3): DSGVTQTPKHLITATGQRVTLRCSPRSGDLSVYWYQQSLDQGLQFLIQYYNGEERAKGNILERFSAQQFPDLHSELNLSSLELGDSALYFCASSQDRGRSGNTIYFGEGSWLTVV.

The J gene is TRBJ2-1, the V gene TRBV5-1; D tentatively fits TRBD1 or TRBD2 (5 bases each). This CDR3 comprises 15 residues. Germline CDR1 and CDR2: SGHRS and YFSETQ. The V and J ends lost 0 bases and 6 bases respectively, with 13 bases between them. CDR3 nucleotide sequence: TGCGCCAGCAGCTTGGAAGGGACGTCACCCAATGAGCAGTTCTTC. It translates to CASSLEGTSPNEQFF.

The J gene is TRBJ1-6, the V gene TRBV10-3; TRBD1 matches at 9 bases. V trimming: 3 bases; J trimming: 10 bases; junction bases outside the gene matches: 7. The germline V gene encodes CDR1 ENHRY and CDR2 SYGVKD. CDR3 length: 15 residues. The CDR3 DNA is TGTGCCATCAGTGATGGGGGACAGGGTAGGTCACCCCTCCACTTT. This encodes CAISDGGQGRSPLHF.

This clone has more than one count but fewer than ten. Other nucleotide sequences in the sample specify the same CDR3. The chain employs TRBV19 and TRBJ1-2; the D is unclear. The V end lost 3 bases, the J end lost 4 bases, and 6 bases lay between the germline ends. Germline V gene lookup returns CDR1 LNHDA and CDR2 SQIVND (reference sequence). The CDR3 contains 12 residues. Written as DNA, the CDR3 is TGTGCCAGTAGTATGGAGGGCTATGGCTACACCTTC. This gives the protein CASSMEGYGYTF.

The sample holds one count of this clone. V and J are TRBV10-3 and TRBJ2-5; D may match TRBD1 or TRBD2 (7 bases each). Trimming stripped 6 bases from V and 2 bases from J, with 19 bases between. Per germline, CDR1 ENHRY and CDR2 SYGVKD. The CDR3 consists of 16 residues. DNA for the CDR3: TGTGCCATCAGAGACGACAGGGAGGGAATACAAGAGACCCAGTACTTC. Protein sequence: CAIRDDREGIQETQYF.

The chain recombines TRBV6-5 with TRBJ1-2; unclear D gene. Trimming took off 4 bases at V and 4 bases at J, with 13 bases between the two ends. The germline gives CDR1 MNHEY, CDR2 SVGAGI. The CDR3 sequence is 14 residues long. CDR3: CASSFSSASYGYTF. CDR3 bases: TGTGCCAGCAGTTTCTCTTCGGCCTCCTATGGCTACACCTTC.

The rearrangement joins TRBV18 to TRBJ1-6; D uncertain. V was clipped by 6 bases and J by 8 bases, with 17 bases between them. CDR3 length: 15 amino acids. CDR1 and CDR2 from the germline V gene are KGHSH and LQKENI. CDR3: CASSPEPVGDSPLHF. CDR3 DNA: TGTGCCAGCTCTCCCGAGCCTGTCGGGGATTCACCCCTCCACTTT.

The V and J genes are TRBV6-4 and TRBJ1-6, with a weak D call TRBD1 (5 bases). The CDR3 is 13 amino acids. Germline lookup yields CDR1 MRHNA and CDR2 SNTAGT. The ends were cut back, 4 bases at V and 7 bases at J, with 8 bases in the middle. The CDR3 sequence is CASSVTENSPLHF. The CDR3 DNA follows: TGTGCCAGCAGTGTGACAGAGAATTCACCCCTCCACTTT.

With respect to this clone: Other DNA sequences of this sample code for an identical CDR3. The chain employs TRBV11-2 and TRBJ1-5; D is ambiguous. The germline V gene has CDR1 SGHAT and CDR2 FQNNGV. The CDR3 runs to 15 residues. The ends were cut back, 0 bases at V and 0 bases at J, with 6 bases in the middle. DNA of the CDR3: TGTGCCAGCAGCTTAGACTCTGGTAGCAATCAGCCCCAGCATTTT. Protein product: CASSLDSGSNQPQHF.

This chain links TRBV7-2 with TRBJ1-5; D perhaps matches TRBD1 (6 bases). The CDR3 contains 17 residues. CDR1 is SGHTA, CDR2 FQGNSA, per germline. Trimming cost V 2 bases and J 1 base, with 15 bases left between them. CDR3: CASSLYPPGASNQPQHF. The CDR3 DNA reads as TGTGCCAGCAGCTTATATCCGCCGGGGGCCAGCAATCAGCCCCAGCATTTT.

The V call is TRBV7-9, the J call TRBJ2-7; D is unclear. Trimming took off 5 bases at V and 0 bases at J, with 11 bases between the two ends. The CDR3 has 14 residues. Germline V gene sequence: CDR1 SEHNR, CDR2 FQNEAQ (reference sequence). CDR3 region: CASSPPLNSYEQYF. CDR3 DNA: TGTGCCAGCAGCCCCCCGCTCAACTCCTACGAGCAGTACTTC.

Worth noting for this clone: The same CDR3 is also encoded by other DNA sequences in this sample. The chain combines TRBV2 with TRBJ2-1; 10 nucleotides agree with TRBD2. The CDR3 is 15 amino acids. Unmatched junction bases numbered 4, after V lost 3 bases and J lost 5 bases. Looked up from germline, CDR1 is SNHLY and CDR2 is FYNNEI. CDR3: CASSDWTSGNNEQFF. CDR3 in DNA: TGTGCCAGCAGTGACTGGACTAGCGGAAACAATGAGCAGTTCTTC.

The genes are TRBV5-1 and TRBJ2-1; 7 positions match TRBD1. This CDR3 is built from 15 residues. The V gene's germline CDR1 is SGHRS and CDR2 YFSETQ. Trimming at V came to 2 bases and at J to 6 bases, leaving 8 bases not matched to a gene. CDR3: CASSFEGANLNEQFF. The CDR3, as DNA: TGCGCCAGCAGCTTTGAGGGGGCTAACCTCAATGAGCAGTTCTTC. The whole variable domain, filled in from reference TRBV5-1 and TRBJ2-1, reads KAGVTQTPRYLIKTRGQQVTLSCSPISGHRSVSWYQQTPGQGLQFLFEYFSETQRNKGNFPGRFSGRQFSNSRSEMNVSTLELGDSALYLCASSFEGANLNEQFFGPGTRLTVL.

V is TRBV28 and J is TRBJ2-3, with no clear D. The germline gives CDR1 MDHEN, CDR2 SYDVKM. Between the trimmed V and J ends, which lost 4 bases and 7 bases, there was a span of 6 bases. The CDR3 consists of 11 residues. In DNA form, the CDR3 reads TGTGCCAGCAGTTCGCTGAATACGCAGTATTTT. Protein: CASSSLNTQYF.

The CDR3 loop reads CASSEAGRGAGPQYF. The CDR3 nucleotides are TGTGCCAGCAGTGAAGCTGGACGGGGGGCAGGTCCGCAGTATTTT. This chain links TRBV2 with TRBJ2-3; the D gene is possibly TRBD2 (7 bases). The V and J ends lost 0 bases and 10 bases respectively, with 17 bases between them. Germline loops: CDR1 SNHLY, CDR2 FYNNEI. CDR3 length equals 15 residues. Together with reference TRBV2 and TRBJ2-3, the CDR3 gives the full variable domain: EPEVTQTPSHQVTQMGQEVILRCVPISNHLYFYWYRQILGQKVEFLVSFYNNEISEKSEIFDDQFSVERPDGSNFTLKIRSTKLEDSAMYFCASSEAGRGAGPQYFGPGTRLTVL.

The CDR3 DNA is TGTGCCAGCAGTCGTCCCAGGGGTACGGACACCGGGGAGCTGTTTTTT. Translation gives CASSRPRGTDTGELFF. This chain connects TRBV7-9 to TRBJ2-2; possible D gene TRBD1, 6 bases. The CDR3 contains 16 residues. CDR1 and CDR2 from the germline V gene are SEHNR and FQNEAQ (reference sequence). Trimming stripped 6 bases from V and 3 bases from J, with 17 bases between. Looking up the rest from reference TRBV7-9 and TRBJ2-2 gives the full variable domain: DTGVSQNPRHKITKRGQNVTFRCDPISEHNRLYWYRQTLGQGPEFLTYFQNEAQLEKSRLLSDRFSAERPKGSFSTLEIQRTEQGDSAMYLCASSRPRGTDTGELFFGEGSRLTVL.

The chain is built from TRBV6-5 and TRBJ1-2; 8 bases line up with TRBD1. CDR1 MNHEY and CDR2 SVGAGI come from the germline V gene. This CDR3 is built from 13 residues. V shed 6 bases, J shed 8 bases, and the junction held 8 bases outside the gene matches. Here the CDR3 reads CASSTTGGIGYTF. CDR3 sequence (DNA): TGTGCCAGCAGCACTACAGGGGGAATAGGCTACACCTTC.

The CDR3 nucleotides are TGTGCCAGCAGCTTAGGACAGGGAATGGTCTATGGCTACACCTTC. Its protein product is CASSLGQGMVYGYTF. The chain uses TRBV7-2 and TRBJ1-2; 7 positions agree with TRBD1. The length of the CDR3 is 15 residues. With V trimmed by 1 base and J by 4 bases, 6 bases remained unmatched. Germline CDR1 reads SGHTA; CDR2 reads FQGNSA.

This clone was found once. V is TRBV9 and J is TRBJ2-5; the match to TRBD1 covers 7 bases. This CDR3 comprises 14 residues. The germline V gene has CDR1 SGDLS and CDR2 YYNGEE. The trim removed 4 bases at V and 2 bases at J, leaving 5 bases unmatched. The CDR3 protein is CASSSQGIQETQYF. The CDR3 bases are TGTGCCAGCAGCTCACAGGGGATACAAGAGACCCAGTACTTC. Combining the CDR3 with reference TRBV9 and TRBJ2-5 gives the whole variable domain DSGVTQTPKHLITATGQRVTLRCSPRSGDLSVYWYQQSLDQGLQFLIQYYNGEERAKGNILERFSAQQFPDLHSELNLSSLELGDSALYFCASSSQGIQETQYFGPGTRLLVL.